Given below is one T cell receptor (beta chain) in context. Antigen: not known. The CDR3 totals 15 residues. Germline values: CDR1 MNHEY, CDR2 SVGEGT. Between the trimmed V and J ends, which lost 0 bases and 6 bases, there was a span of 14 bases. This entry comes from a study of identical twins. The study, taken as a whole, reports: Cord blood beta clonotypes that were abundant carried fewer insertions, and memory repertoires showed no such trend.

Donors uniformly comprised healthy Caucasians. MiXCR was run by TCRdb on the 5' RACE reads, yielding one entry per CDR3 protein. This repertoire shows 450,000 to 500,000 distinct CDR3 sequences, over 11% found once; its top ten account for 0.8% to 1%. These sequences were also reported in another study, on yellow fever vaccine responses in identical twins. As that study records: Twins' vaccine T cell responses were reported to seem partly convergent and partly personalized.

The chain combines TRBV6-2 or TRBV6-3 with TRBJ1-2, with D uncertain. This receptor was identified in a woman younger than 35 in good health. The material sequenced was CD4+ T cells sorted from blood. CDR3 loop: CASSYSTVRSDGYTF. The CDR3 DNA reads TGTGCCAGCAGTTACTCTACAGTACGCAGCGATGGCTACACCTTC.